This T cell receptor (beta chain) was captured by sequencing in a study of cytomegalovirus exposure and HLA in healthy donors. The CDR3 consists of 16 residues. Losses at the gene ends were 4 bases for V and 8 bases for J; bases not matched to a gene: 14. The germline gives CDR1 SGHNT, CDR2 YYREEE (reference sequence). PCR used 60 Vbeta primers and 13 Jbeta primers. The protocol was immunoSEQ multiplex PCR, while the TCRdb copy is restricted to in-frame clones and leaves out a portion. This sample has approximately 130,000 clones, with about 61% found just once. The sequence was collected from a woman between 40 and 55 years old in good health and CMV-seronegative. The sequenced sample was PBMCs. The chain employs TRBV5-4 and TRBJ2-3; 9 positions agree with TRBD1. The CDR3 region has the DNA TGTGCCAGCAGCCACCATCGGGACAGGGTACTTGGTACGCAGTATTTT. It specifies CASSHHRDRVLGTQYF.